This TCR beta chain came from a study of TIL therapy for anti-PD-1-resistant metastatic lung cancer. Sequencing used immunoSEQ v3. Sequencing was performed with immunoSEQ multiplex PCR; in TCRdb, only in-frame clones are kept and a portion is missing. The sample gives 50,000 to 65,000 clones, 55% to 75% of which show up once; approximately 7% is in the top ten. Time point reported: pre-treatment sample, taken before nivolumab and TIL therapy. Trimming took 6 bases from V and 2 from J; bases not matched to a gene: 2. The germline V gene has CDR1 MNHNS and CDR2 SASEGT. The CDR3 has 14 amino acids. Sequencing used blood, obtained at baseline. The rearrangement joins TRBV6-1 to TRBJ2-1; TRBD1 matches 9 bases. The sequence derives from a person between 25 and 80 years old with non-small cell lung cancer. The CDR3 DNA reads TGTGCCAGCAGGCGGACAGGGGCCTACAATGAGCAGTTCTTC. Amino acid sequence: CASRRTGAYNEQFF.